The clone carrying this TCR beta chain has only a few counts. The antigen remains undetermined. The use of previously described methods and listed TCR primers produced the bulk TCR libraries. TCRdb passed the PCR reads through MiXCR, listing each CDR3 protein once. The sample holds around 480,000 distinct CDR3 sequences, around 25% seen once. The record originates from a study of molecular identifiers for immune sequencing clone quantification. Sequencing libraries of naive CD8 cells derived from roughly 20,000 to 1,000,000 sorted cells with 10%, 30% or 50% RNA. Findings and limits, study-wide: One cell's worth of spiked Jurkat TCR RNA was reportedly detectable among about a million naive cells. It was shown that clones above 20 RNA copies held over 98% of effector molecules, but under 1% in naive cells.

Sequences were obtained from naive CD8+ T cells from blood, with Jurkat cell RNA spiked in. As for subset: FACS-sorted CD8+CD4-CCR7+CD45RA+ naive T cells. This TCR was sampled from a human donor in good health. Some libraries in this study had Jurkat cell RNA spiked in.

The CDR3 DNA reads as TGTGCCAGCACCCCTAAGGAGACCCATCTGGACACTGAAGCTTTCTTT. It encodes CASTPKETHLDTEAFF. The V and J genes are TRBV6-2 or TRBV6-3 and TRBJ1-1, with D unresolved. This CDR3 comprises 16 residues. CDR1 and CDR2 from the germline V gene are MNHEY and SVGEGT. Trimming cost V 7 bases and J 3 bases, with 21 bases left between them.